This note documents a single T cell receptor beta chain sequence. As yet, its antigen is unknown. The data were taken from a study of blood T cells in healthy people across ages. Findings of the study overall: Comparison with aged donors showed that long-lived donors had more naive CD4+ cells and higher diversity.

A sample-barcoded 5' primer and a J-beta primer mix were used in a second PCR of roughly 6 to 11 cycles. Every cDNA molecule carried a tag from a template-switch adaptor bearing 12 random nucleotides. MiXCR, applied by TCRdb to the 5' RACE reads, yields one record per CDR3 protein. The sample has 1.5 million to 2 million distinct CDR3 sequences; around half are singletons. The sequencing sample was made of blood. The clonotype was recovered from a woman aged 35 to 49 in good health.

Here the CDR3 reads CASSGIGEKLFF. The DNA of the CDR3 is TGTGCCAGCAGTGGGATAGGCGAAAAACTGTTTTTT. The chain recombines TRBV6-5 with TRBJ1-4; D call uncertain. The CDR3 spans 12 residues. V lost 5 bases, J lost 8 bases, and 9 bases lay in between. The V gene's germline CDR1 is MNHEY and CDR2 SVGAGI.